A selection of T cell receptor beta chains follows, all from one sample in a study of Graves' ophthalmopathy and Graves' hyperthyroidism. TCRdb re-derived calls from the multiplex PCR reads in MiXCR, one entry per CDR3 protein. This sample has 500,000 to 800,000 distinct CDR3 sequences, with roughly 41% found just once. Sequenced input: peripheral blood. The receptors stem from an adult man with Graves' ophthalmopathy. Each CDR3 is given with its conserved first and last residue. A D gene is named only where the DNA matches it firmly. Part of the rows lack a size; the others show once, few, many or a class for expanded clones.

CDR3 protein	CDR3 DNA	J gene	clone size	V gene	D gene
CASSQDRFAHETQYF	TGTGCCAGCAGCCAAGACCGGTTCGCACACGAGACCCAGTACTTC	TRBJ2-5	.	TRBV7-9	.
CATSRSSNTGELFF	TGTGCCACCAGCCGAAGTTCCAACACCGGGGAGCTGTTTTTT	TRBJ2-2	many	TRBV15	.
CASSVGLAGSDTGELFF	TGTGCCAGCAGCGTGGGACTAGCGGGGTCGGACACCGGGGAGCTGTTTTTT	TRBJ2-2	.	TRBV9	TRBD2
CSARDSGTSGYEQYF	TGCAGTGCTAGAGATTCCGGGACTAGCGGCTACGAGCAGTACTTC	TRBJ2-7	.	TRBV20-1	TRBD2
CASSIDGLAGDSGANVLTF	TGTGCCAGTAGTATAGACGGACTAGCGGGTGACTCTGGGGCCAACGTCCTGACTTTC	TRBJ2-6	many	TRBV19	TRBD2
CASSQQSGTGGTTEAFF	TGCGCCAGCAGCCAACAATCGGGGACAGGGGGGACCACTGAAGCTTTCTTT	TRBJ1-1	few	TRBV4-1	TRBD1
CASSLAPGNSYEQYF	TGTGCCAGCAGCTTAGCGCCGGGAAACTCCTACGAGCAGTACTTC	TRBJ2-7	many	TRBV7-6	.
CASTPGTATNYGYTF	TGTGCCAGCACCCCCGGTACAGCCACTAACTATGGCTACACCTTC	TRBJ1-2	many	TRBV19	.
CASSRPGVGTEAFF	TGTGCCAGCAGCCGTCCGGGGGTGGGCACTGAAGCTTTCTTT	TRBJ1-1	many	TRBV11-2	.
CASSFLAYGYTF	TGTGCCAGCAGCTTCCTGGCGTATGGCTACACCTTC	TRBJ1-2	.	TRBV7-9	.
CASSFYRGYGYTF	TGTGCCAGCAGCTTCTACAGGGGCTATGGCTACACCTTC	TRBJ1-2	many	TRBV7-8	TRBD1
CASSQDYAGPYEQYF	TGCGCCAGCAGCCAAGATTACGCGGGTCCCTACGAGCAGTACTTC	TRBJ2-7	few	TRBV4-1	.
CSAGDLSGQGEEGYGYTF	TGCAGTGCTGGAGATCTATCGGGACAGGGGGAAGAAGGCTATGGCTACACCTTC	TRBJ1-2	.	TRBV20-1	TRBD1
CASSLKGSGTEIPYEQYF	TGTGCCAGCAGTTTGAAAGGCTCCGGGACAGAGATACCCTACGAGCAGTACTTC	TRBJ2-7	.	TRBV12-3/TRBV12-4	TRBD1
CAGSLAPGSSYEQYF	TGTGCCGGCAGCTTAGCACCAGGGAGCTCCTACGAGCAGTACTTC	TRBJ2-7	.	TRBV7-8	.
CASSDDIQGLGELFF	TGCGCCAGCAGCGACGACATCCAGGGCCTCGGGGAGCTGTTTTTT	TRBJ2-2	many	TRBV5-1	.
CAISGSLPGIETQYF	TGTGCCATCAGTGGGTCACTCCCAGGGATAGAGACCCAGTACTTC	TRBJ2-5	.	TRBV10-3	.